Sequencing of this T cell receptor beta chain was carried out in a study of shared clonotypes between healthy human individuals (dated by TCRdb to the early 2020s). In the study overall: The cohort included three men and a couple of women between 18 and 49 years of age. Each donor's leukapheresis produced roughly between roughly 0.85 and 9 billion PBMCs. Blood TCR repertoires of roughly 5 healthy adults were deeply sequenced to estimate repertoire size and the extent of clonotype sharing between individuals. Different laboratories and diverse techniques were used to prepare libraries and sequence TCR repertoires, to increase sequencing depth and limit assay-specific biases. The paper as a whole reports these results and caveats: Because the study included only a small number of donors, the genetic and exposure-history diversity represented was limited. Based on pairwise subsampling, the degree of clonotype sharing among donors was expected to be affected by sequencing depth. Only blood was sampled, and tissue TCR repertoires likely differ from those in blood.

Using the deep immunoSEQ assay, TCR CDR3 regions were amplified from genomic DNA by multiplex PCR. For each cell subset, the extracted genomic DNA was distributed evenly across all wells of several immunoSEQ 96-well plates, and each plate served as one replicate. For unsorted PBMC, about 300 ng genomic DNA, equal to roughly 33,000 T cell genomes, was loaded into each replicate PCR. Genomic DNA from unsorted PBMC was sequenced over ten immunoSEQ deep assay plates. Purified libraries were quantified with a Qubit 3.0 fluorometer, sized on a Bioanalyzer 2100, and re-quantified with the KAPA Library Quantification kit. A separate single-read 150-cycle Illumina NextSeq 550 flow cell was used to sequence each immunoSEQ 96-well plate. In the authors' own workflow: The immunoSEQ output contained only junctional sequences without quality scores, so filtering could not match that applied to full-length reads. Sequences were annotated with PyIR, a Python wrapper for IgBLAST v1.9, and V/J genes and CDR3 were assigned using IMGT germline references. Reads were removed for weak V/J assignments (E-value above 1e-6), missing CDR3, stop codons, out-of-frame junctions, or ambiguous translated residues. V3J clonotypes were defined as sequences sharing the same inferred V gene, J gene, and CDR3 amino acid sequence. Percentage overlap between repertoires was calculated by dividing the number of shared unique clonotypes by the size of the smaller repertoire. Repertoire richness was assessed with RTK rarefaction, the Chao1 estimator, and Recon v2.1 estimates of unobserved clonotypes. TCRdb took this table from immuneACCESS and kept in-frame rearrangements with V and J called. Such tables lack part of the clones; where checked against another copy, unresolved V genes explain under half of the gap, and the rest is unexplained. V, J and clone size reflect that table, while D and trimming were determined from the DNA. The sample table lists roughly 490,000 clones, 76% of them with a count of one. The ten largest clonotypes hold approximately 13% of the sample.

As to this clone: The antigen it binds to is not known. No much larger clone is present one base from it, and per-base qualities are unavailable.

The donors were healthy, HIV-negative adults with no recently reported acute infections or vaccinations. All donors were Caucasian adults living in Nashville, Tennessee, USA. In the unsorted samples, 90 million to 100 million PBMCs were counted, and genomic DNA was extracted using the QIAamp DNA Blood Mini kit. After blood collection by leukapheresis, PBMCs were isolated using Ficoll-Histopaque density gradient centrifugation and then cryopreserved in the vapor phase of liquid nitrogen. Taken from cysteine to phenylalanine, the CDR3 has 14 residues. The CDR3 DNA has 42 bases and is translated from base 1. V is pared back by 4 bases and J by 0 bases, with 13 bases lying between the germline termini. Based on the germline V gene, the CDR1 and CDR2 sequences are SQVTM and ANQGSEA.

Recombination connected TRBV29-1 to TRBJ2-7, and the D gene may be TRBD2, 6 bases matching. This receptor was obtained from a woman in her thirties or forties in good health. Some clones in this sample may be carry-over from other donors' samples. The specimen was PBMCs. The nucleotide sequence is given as TGCAGCGTTGGAGGTCTAGCGAGCTCCTACGAGCAGTACTTC. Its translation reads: CSVGGLASSYEQYF.